A selection of T cell receptor beta chains follows, all from one sample in a study of regulatory T cells in long-lasting Graves disease. MiXCR was run by TCRdb on the multiplex PCR reads, yielding one entry per CDR3 protein. Here the sample spans more than 300,000 distinct CDR3 sequences, 23% being singletons. This material consisted of peripheral blood mononuclear cells (PBMCs), taken when the disease was refractory, from a patient treated with antithyroid drugs. The source of these receptors is a middle-aged woman with Graves disease. The CDR3 runs from the conserved cysteine through the conserved F or W. D genes are given only for firm matches. Rows may omit the clone size; those that give it use once, few, many or a size class.

v_gene	abundance	j_gene	d_gene	CDR3aa	CDR3nt
TRBV6-1	many	TRBJ1-2	.	CASSPTWAGNYGYTF	TGTGCCAGCAGTCCTACCTGGGCAGGCAACTATGGCTACACCTTC
TRBV11-2	.	TRBJ2-3	TRBD1	CASSEFPGQGADTQYF	TGTGCCAGCAGCGAATTTCCGGGACAGGGGGCAGATACGCAGTATTTT
TRBV5-4	few	TRBJ1-1	TRBD1	CASSPRDRGLEAFF	TGTGCCAGCAGCCCGCGGGACAGGGGGCTCGAAGCTTTCTTT
TRBV20-1	few	TRBJ2-5	TRBD1	CSARVPGQGHQETQYF	TGCAGTGCTAGAGTTCCGGGACAGGGGCACCAAGAGACCCAGTACTTC
TRBV2	many	TRBJ1-1	.	CASRGLKGNTEAFF	TGTGCCAGCAGGGGACTCAAGGGGAACACTGAAGCTTTCTTT
TRBV30	once	TRBJ2-2	.	CAWSMRQHGELFF	TGTGCCTGGAGTATGCGGCAGCACGGGGAGCTGTTTTTT
TRBV5-1	.	TRBJ2-5	TRBD2	CASSLDGRGGQETQYF	TGCGCCAGCAGCTTGGATGGGCGGGGGGGTCAAGAGACCCAGTACTTC
TRBV28	many	TRBJ2-7	.	CASSDPPRTSTYEQYF	TGTGCCAGCAGTGATCCACCCCGGACTTCAACCTACGAGCAGTACTTC
TRBV5-6	.	TRBJ2-3	.	CASSLHGSPGDTQYF	TGTGCCAGCAGCTTGCACGGGAGCCCCGGAGATACGCAGTATTTT
TRBV13	once	TRBJ1-1	.	CASSFPGYTEAFF	TGTGCCAGCAGCTTTCCAGGGTACACTGAAGCTTTCTTT
TRBV20-1	.	TRBJ2-7	TRBD2	CSAGDGGLAGFEQYF	TGCAGTGCTGGCGACGGGGGACTAGCGGGATTCGAGCAGTACTTC
TRBV20-1	many	TRBJ1-5	.	CSAYLRDTRSPQHF	TGCAGTGCCTACCTTCGGGACACCAGATCGCCCCAGCATTTT
TRBV7-3	.	TRBJ2-2	.	CASSSTPDGIGELFF	TGTGCCAGCAGCTCCACGCCCGATGGCATAGGGGAGCTGTTTTTT
TRBV19	many	TRBJ1-1	.	CASSIKGGNTEAFF	TGTGCCAGTAGTATTAAGGGTGGGAACACTGAAGCTTTCTTT
TRBV20-1	few	TRBJ2-4	TRBD1	CSAPQGAKNIQYF	TGCAGTGCCCCACAGGGGGCCAAAAACATTCAGTACTTC
TRBV7-2	few	TRBJ1-5	TRBD1	CASSLSRGQGFMRNQPQHF	TGTGCCAGCAGCTTATCTCGGGGACAGGGGTTTATGAGGAATCAGCCCCAGCATTTT
TRBV2	.	TRBJ1-2	TRBD1	CASTPGQSYGYTF	TGTGCCAGCACCCCGGGACAGTCCTATGGCTACACCTTC
TRBV28	.	TRBJ2-1	.	CASSLARVNEQFF	TGTGCCAGCAGTTTAGCCAGGGTGAATGAGCAGTTCTTC
TRBV12-3/TRBV12-4	many	TRBJ1-3	TRBD1	CASSSDRVRNTIYF	TGTGCCAGCAGTTCGGACAGGGTCCGAAACACCATATATTTT
TRBV18	.	TRBJ2-7	.	CASSRSGEGSYEQYF	TGTGCCAGCTCACGGTCGGGAGAAGGGTCCTACGAGCAGTACTTC
TRBV28	.	TRBJ2-7	.	CASSSDSEQYF	TGTGCCAGCAGTTCAGACAGCGAGCAGTACTTC
TRBV20-1	many	TRBJ2-5	TRBD2	CSARVAGEETQYF	TGCAGTGCTAGAGTGGCGGGAGAAGAGACCCAGTACTTC
TRBV28	many	TRBJ1-5	TRBD1	CASSLLAGGSNQPQHF	TGTGCCAGCAGTTTATTGGCAGGGGGTAGCAATCAGCCCCAGCATTTT
TRBV7-3	many	TRBJ1-2	.	CASSFSPEYGYTF	TGTGCCAGCAGCTTCTCCCCCGAGTATGGCTACACCTTC
TRBV7-9	few	TRBJ2-5	TRBD2	CASSLLALREAPGETQYF	TGTGCCAGCAGCTTACTTGCGTTACGGGAGGCCCCTGGGGAGACCCAGTACTTC
TRBV28	.	TRBJ1-6	TRBD1	CASRQGGLNTEAWRF	TGTGCCAGCCGGCAGGGGGGCCTGAACACTGAAGCTTGGCGCTTT
TRBV28	many	TRBJ2-5	TRBD1	CASLSGTEETQYF	TGTGCCAGCCTGTCCGGGACAGAAGAGACCCAGTACTTC
TRBV19	few	TRBJ1-5	.	CASSDRQLQPQHF	TGTGCCAGTAGTGACCGGCAGCTTCAGCCCCAGCATTTT
TRBV20-1	many	TRBJ1-2	.	CSAPDSYGYTF	TGCAGTGCCCCCGACAGTTATGGCTACACCTTC
TRBV7-3	many	TRBJ1-2	.	CASSFGRGKGGYTF	TGTGCCAGCAGCTTCGGCAGGGGTAAAGGTGGCTACACCTTC
TRBV28	many	TRBJ2-7	.	CASKTSPYEQYF	TGTGCCAGCAAGACCAGTCCCTACGAGCAGTACTTC
TRBV7-2	.	TRBJ2-1	TRBD2	CASSLGTNPSGRIYNEQFF	TGTGCCAGCAGCTTAGGTACAAACCCGTCCGGGAGGATCTACAATGAGCAGTTCTTC
TRBV29-1	many	TRBJ2-5	TRBD2	CSVESGERQETQYF	TGCAGCGTCGAGAGCGGGGAACGACAGGAGACCCAGTACTTC
TRBV28	.	TRBJ2-1	.	CASKYLTDAGVEQFF	TGTGCCAGCAAGTACCTCACGGATGCAGGAGTAGAGCAGTTCTTC
TRBV7-3	.	TRBJ2-2	.	CASSLPAGTNTGELFF	TGTGCCAGCAGCTTACCGGCGGGGACGAACACCGGGGAGCTGTTTTTT
TRBV2	.	TRBJ2-1	TRBD2	CASRLAGGFNEQFF	TGTGCCAGCAGGTTAGCGGGAGGGTTCAATGAGCAGTTCTTC
TRBV5-1	few	TRBJ1-1	.	CASSLAQPMNTEAFF	TGCGCCAGCAGCTTGGCCCAACCGATGAACACTGAAGCTTTCTTT
TRBV10-3	many	TRBJ2-2	.	CAISRDPTLTGELFF	TGTGCCATCAGTAGAGACCCGACCCTCACCGGGGAGCTGTTTTTT
TRBV11-1	many	TRBJ2-3	.	CASSRGMDTQYF	TGTGCCAGCAGCCGAGGTATGGATACGCAGTATTTT
TRBV11-2	.	TRBJ2-6	.	CASSLVLGSLGGANVLTF	TGTGCCAGCAGCTTAGTTCTCGGCAGCCTTGGTGGGGCCAACGTCCTGACTTTC
TRBV28	.	TRBJ2-7	TRBD2	CASSRTSGRSVWYEQYF	TGTGCCAGCAGCCGGACTAGCGGGAGATCTGTGTGGTACGAGCAGTACTTC
TRBV6-1	many	TRBJ2-2	.	CASRDPIRDTNTGELFF	TGTGCCAGCAGGGATCCCATCCGGGATACTAACACCGGGGAGCTGTTTTTT
TRBV2	many	TRBJ2-4	.	CASTLTAKNIQYF	TGTGCCAGCACCTTGACAGCCAAAAACATTCAGTACTTC
TRBV11-1	many	TRBJ1-1	.	CASSLVWGKVTEAFF	TGTGCCAGCAGCTTAGTTTGGGGAAAAGTCACTGAAGCTTTCTTT
TRBV29-1	.	TRBJ1-1	.	CSGDGPGWTEAFF	TGCAGCGGGGATGGACCCGGGTGGACTGAAGCTTTCTTT
TRBV19	.	TRBJ1-2	.	CAGRQGLDGYTF	TGTGCCGGTAGGCAGGGTCTGGATGGCTACACCTTC
TRBV2	many	TRBJ1-2	.	CASGNRVAYGYTF	TGTGCCAGCGGAAACAGGGTTGCCTATGGCTACACCTTC
TRBV6-5	few	TRBJ1-5	.	CASSSRTYSNQPQHF	TGTGCCAGCAGTTCCAGGACGTATAGCAATCAGCCCCAGCATTTT
TRBV11-1	.	TRBJ1-1	.	CASSSLWAFGTEAFF	TGTGCCAGCAGCTCCCTCTGGGCATTCGGGACTGAAGCTTTCTTT
TRBV29-1	few	TRBJ1-1	.	CSSRYGKNTEAFF	TGCAGCTCTAGGTACGGCAAGAACACTGAAGCTTTCTTT
TRBV12-3/TRBV12-4	many	TRBJ2-7	TRBD1	CASSGAGTGIGEQYF	TGTGCCAGCAGTGGAGCCGGGACAGGGATCGGCGAGCAGTACTTC
TRBV2	many	TRBJ2-5	.	CASSLPDGQETQYF	TGTGCCAGCAGCCTACCAGACGGACAAGAGACCCAGTACTTC
TRBV7-9	many	TRBJ1-1	.	CASSPSKLEGAFF	TGTGCCAGCAGCCCCTCAAAACTGGAAGGAGCTTTCTTT
TRBV3-1	many	TRBJ1-1	.	CASSPQRTSEAFF	TGTGCCAGCAGCCCCCAAAGGACCAGCGAAGCTTTCTTT
TRBV7-2	many	TRBJ2-7	TRBD1	CASSSKPGQGSYEQYF	TGTGCCAGCAGCTCGAAACCGGGACAGGGGTCTTACGAGCAGTACTTC
TRBV28	.	TRBJ1-6	.	CASTGASNSPLHF	TGTGCCAGCACAGGGGCCAGTAATTCACCCCTCCACTTT
TRBV6-9	many	TRBJ2-7	.	CASSSISGFVYEQYF	TGTGCCAGCAGTTCCATATCCGGGTTCGTCTACGAGCAGTACTTC